Detailed here is one T cell receptor (beta chain). The data derive from a study of somatic mutations in cytotoxic T cells in rheumatoid arthritis. This table comes from immunoSEQ multiplex PCR, and its TCRdb copy is limited to in-frame clones, with some not included. The sample lists about 15,000 clones, roughly 80% occurring once. The CDR3 is 14 amino acids. Looked up from germline, CDR1 is MNHEY and CDR2 is SMNVEV (reference sequence). Trimming shortened V by 2 bases and J by 4 bases, and 11 bases separated the two germline ends. The sample taken for sequencing was CD8+ T cells sorted from blood. This receptor was taken from an adult with rheumatoid arthritis. This chain connects TRBV27 to TRBJ1-2, with TRBD1 as a possible D gene (6 bases). The CDR3 here is CASSLGGGSYGYTF. As DNA, the CDR3 is TGTGCCAGCAGTTTAGGGGGGGGCAGCTATGGCTACACCTTC.